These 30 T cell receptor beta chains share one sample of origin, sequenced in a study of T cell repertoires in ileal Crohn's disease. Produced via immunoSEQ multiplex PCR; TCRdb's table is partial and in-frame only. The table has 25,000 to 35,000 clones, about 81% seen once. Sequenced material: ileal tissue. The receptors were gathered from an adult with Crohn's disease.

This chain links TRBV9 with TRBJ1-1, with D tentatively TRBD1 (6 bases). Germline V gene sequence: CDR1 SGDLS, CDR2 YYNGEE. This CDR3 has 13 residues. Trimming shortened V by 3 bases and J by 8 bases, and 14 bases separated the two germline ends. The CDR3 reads CASSAHGGWEAFF. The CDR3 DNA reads TGTGCCAGCAGCGCCCATGGGGGCTGGGAAGCTTTCTTT.

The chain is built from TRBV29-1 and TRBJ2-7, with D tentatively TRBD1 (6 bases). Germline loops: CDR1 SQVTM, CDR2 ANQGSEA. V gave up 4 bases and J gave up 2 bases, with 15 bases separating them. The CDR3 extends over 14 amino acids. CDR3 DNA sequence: TGCAGCGTTGCGGGACAAGTCAGCGCCTACGAGCAGTACTTC. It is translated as CSVAGQVSAYEQYF.

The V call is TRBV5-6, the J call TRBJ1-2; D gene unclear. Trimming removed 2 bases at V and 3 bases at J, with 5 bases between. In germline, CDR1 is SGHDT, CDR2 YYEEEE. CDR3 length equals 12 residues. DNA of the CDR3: TGTGCCAGCAGCTTAACAGACTATGGCTACACCTTC. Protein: CASSLTDYGYTF.

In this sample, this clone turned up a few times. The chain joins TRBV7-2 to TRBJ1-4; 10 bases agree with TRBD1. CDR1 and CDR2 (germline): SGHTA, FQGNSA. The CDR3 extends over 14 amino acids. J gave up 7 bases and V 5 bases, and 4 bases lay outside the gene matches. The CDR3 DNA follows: TGTGCCAGCAGCCGGACAGGGGGACGTGAAAAACTGTTTTTT. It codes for CASSRTGGREKLFF. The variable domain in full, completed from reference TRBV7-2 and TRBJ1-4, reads GAGVSQSPSNKVTEKGKDVELRCDPISGHTALYWYRQSLGQGLEFLIYFQGNSAPDKSGLPSDRFSAERTGGSVSTLTIQRTQQEDSAVYLCASSRTGGREKLFFGSGTQLSVL.

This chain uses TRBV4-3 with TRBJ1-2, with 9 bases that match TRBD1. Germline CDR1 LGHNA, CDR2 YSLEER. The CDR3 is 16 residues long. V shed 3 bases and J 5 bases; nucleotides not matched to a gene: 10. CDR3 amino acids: CASSQIQGAGGYGYTF. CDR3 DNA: TGCGCCAGCAGCCAGATACAGGGGGCTGGTGGGTATGGCTACACCTTC.

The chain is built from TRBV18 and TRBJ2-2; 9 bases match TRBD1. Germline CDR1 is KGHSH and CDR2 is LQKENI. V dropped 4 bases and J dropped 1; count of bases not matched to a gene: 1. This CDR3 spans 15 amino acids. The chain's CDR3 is CASSLGQGNTGELFF. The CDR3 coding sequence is TGTGCCAGCTCACTGGGACAGGGGAACACCGGGGAGCTGTTTTTT.

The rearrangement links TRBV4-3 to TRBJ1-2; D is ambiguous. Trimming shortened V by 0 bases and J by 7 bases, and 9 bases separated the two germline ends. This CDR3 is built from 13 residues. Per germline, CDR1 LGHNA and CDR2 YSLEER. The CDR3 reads CASSQEWQFGYTF. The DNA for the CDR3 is TGCGCCAGCAGCCAAGAGTGGCAGTTTGGCTACACCTTC.

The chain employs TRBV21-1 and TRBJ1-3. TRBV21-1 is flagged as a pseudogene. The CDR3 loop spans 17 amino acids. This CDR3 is CASSKFKPKPSGNTIYF. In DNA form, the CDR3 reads TGTGCCAGCAGCAAATTCAAGCCTAAACCTTCTGGAAACACCATATATTTT.

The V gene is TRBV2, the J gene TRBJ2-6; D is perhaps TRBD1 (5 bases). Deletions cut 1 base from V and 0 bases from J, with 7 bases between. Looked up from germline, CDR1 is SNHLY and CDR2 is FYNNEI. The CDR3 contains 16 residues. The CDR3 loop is CASSEDRSSGANVLTF. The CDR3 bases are TGTGCCAGCAGTGAAGACAGGAGCTCTGGGGCCAACGTCCTGACTTTC.

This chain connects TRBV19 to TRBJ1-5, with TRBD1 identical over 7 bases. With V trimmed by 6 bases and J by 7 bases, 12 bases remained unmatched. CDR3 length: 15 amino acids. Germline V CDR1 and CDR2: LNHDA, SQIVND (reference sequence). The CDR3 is CASSPTGVSGQPQHF. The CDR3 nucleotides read TGTGCCAGTAGCCCTACAGGGGTAAGTGGGCAGCCCCAGCATTTT.

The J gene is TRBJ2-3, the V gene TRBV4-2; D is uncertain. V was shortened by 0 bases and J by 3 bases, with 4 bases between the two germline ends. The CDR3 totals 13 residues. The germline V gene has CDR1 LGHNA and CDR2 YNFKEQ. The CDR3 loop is CASSQDRTDTQYF. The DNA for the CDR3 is TGTGCCAGCAGCCAAGATAGAACAGATACGCAGTATTTT.

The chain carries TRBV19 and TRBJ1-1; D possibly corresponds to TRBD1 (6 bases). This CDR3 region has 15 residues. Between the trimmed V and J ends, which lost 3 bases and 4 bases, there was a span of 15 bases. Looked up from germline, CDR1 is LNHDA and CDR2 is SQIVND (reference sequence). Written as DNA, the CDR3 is TGTGCCAGTAGTATTAGGGTACAGGGTCCCACTGAAGCTTTCTTT. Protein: CASSIRVQGPTEAFF.

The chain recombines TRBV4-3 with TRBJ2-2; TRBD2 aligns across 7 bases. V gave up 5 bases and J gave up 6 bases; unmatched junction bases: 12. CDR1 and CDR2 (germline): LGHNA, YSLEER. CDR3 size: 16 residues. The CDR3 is CASSVGAGPLPGELFF. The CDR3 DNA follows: TGCGCCAGCAGCGTCGGAGCGGGGCCTCTTCCCGGGGAGCTGTTTTTT.

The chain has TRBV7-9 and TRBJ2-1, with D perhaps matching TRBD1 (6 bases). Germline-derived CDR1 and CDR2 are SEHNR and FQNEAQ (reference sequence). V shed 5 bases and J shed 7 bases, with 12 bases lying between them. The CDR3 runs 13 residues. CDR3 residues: CASSPQQGNEQFF. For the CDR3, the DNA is TGTGCCAGCAGCCCCCAGCAGGGGAATGAGCAGTTCTTC.

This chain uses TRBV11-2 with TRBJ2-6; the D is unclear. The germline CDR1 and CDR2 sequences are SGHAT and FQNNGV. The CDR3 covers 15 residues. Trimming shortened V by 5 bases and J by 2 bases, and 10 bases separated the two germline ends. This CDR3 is CASSPYGPGANVLTF. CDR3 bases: TGTGCCAGCAGCCCATACGGTCCTGGGGCCAACGTCCTGACTTTC.

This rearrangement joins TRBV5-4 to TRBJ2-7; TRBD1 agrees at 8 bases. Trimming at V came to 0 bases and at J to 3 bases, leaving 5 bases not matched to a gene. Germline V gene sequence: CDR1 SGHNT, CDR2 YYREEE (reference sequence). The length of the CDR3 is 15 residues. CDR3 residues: CASSLGRGPGYEQYF. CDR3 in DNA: TGTGCCAGCAGCTTGGGCAGGGGGCCGGGCTACGAGCAGTACTTC.

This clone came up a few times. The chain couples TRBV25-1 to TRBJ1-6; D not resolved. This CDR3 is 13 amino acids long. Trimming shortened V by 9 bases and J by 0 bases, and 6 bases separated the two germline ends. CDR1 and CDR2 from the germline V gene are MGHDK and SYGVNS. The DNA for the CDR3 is TGTGCCAGTAGGAGCTCCTATAATTCACCCCTCCACTTT. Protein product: CASRSSYNSPLHF.

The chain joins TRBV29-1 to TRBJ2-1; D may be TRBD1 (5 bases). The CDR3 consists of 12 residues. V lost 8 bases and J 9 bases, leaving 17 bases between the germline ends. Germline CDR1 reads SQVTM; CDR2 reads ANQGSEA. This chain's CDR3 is CSLPGQGGEQFF. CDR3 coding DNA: TGCAGCCTTCCAGGGCAGGGCGGTGAGCAGTTCTTC.

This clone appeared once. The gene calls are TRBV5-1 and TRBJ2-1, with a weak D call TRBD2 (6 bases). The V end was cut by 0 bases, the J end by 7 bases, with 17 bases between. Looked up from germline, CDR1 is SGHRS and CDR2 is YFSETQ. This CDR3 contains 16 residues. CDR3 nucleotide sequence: TGCGCCAGCAGCTTGGAGGTTAGCGGAATGGGAAATGAGCAGTTCTTC. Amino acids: CASSLEVSGMGNEQFF.

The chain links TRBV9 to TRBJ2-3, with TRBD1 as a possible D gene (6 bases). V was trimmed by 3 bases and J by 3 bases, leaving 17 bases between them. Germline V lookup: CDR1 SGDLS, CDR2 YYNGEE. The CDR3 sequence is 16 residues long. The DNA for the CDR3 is TGTGCCAGCAGCGCCTATAGAGGGGGATCGACAGATACGCAGTATTTT. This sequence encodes CASSAYRGGSTDTQYF.

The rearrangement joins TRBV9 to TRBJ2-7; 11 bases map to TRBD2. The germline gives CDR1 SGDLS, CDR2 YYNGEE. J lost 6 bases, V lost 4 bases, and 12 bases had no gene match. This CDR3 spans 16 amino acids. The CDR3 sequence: CASSPRIAGGVGEQYF. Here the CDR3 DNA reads TGTGCCAGCAGCCCCCGAATAGCGGGGGGGGTGGGCGAGCAGTACTTC.

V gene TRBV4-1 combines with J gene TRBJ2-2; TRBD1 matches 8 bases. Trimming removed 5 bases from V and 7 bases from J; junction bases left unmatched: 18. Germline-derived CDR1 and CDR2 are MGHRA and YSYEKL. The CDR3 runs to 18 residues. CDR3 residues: CASSNLILRQGRGGELFF. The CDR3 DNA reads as TGCGCCAGCAGCAACCTAATTCTGCGACAGGGGCGCGGCGGGGAGCTGTTTTTT.

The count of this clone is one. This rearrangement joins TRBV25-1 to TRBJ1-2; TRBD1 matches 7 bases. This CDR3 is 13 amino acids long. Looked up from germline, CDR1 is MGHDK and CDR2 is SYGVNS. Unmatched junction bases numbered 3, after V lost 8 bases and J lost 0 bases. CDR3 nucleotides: TGTGCCAGCCGCGGGACAGCTAACTATGGCTACACCTTC. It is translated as CASRGTANYGYTF.

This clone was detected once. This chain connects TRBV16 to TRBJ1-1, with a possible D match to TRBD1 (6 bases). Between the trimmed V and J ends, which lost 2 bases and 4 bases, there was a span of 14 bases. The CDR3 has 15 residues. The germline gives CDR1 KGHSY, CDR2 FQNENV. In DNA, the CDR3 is TGTGCCAGCAGCCAAACGGGGGGGGCGTTCACTGAAGCTTTCTTT. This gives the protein CASSQTGGAFTEAFF.

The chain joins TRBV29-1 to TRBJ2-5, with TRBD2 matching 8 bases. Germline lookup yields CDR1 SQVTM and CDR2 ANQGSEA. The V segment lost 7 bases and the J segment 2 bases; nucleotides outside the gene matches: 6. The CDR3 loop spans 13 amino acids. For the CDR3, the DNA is TGCAGCGGGAGCGGGGGCTCACAAGAGACCCAGTACTTC. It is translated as CSGSGGSQETQYF.

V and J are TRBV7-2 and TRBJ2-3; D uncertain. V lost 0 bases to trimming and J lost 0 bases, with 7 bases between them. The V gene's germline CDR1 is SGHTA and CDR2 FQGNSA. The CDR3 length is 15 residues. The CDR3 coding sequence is TGTGCCAGCAGCTTAGCGGGCGCTAGCACAGATACGCAGTATTTT. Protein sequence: CASSLAGASTDTQYF.

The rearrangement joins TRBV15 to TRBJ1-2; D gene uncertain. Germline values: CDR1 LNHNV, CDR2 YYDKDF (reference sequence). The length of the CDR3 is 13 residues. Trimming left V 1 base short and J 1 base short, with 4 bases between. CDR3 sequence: CATSRAGNYGYTF. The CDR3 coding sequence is TGTGCCACCAGCAGAGCCGGTAACTATGGCTACACCTTC. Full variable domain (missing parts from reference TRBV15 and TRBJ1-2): DAMVIQNPRYQVTQFGKPVTLSCSQTLNHNVMYWYQQKSSQAPKLLFHYYDKDFNNEADTPDNFQSRRPNTSFCFLDIRSPGLGDTAMYLCATSRAGNYGYTFGSGTRLTVV.

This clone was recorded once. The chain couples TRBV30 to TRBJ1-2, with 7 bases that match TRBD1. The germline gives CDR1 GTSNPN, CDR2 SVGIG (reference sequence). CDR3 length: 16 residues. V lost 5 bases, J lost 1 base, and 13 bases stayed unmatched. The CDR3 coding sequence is TGTGCCTGGGTAATCGGGACAGCCGCCCTTAACTATGGCTACACCTTC. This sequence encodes CAWVIGTAALNYGYTF.

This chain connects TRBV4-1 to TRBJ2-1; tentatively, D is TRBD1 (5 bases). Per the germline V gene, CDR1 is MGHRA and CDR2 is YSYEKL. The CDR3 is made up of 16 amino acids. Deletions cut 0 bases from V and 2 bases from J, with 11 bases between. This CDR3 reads CASSQESVGPYNEQFF. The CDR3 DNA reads TGCGCCAGCAGCCAAGAATCGGTGGGGCCCTACAATGAGCAGTTCTTC.

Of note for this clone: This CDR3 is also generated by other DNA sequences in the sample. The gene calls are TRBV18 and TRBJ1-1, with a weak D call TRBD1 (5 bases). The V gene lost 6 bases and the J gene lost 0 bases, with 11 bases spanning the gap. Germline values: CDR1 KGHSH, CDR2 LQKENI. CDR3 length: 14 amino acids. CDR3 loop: CASSPAGLNTEAFF. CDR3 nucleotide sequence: TGTGCCAGCTCGCCCGCAGGGTTGAACACTGAAGCTTTCTTT.